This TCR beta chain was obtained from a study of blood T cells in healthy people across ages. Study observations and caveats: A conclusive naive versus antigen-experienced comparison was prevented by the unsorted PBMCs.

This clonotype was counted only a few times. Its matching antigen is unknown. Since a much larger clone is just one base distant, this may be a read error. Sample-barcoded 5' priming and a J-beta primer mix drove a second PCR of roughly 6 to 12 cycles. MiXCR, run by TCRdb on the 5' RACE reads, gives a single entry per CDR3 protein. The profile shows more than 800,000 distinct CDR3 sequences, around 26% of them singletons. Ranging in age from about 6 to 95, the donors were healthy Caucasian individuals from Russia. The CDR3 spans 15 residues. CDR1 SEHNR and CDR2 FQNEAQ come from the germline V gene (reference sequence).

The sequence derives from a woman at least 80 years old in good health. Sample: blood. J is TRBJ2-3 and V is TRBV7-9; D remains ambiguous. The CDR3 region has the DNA TGTGCCTGCAGCCCCCCCCCTGAGGTCACAGATACGCAGTATTTT. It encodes CACSPPPEVTDTQYF.